This T cell receptor (beta chain) originates from a study of blood T cell repertoires in COVID-19. Study information: Some COVID-19 samples were acute and others convalescent; all came from the United States, Italy and Spain. T cells, B-cell-depleted T cells, or PBMCs provided the cDNA or gDNA that served as material.

Patients from Seattle were sampled longitudinally, starting during active infection. In the original processing: Reference gene primer amplification gave nucleated cell count estimates. Using immunoSEQ multiplex PCR, the repertoire was profiled, and TCRdb retains in-frame clones only, with some absent. V, J and clone size were drawn from that table, and D and trimming were deduced from the DNA. The data hold roughly 160,000 clones, with approximately 81% observed a single time. V gave up 5 bases and J gave up 2 bases, with 12 bases separating them. CDR3 length: 14 residues. Germline lookup yields CDR1 SGHNT and CDR2 YENEEA.

The sequence came from a woman aged 45-65 years with COVID-19, enrolled during active disease. Source material: peripheral blood. V usage is TRBV11-3 and J usage is TRBJ1-1; D not certain. Here the CDR3 reads CASSPSVLNTEAFF. CDR3 DNA: TGTGCCAGCAGCCCGTCTGTTTTAAACACTGAAGCTTTCTTT.